The rows below give T cell receptor beta chains drawn from one sample of a study of blood T cell repertoires in COVID-19. Here immunoSEQ multiplex PCR was the method, and the copy in TCRdb shows in-frame clones only, minus some. The table records approximately 76,000 clones, approximately 85% of them present only once. The specimen was peripheral blood. These receptors originate from a woman older than 75 with active or convalescent COVID-19. Both conserved end residues are part of each CDR3. The D gene is left open where the match is weak.

j_call	v_call	d_call	cdr3_aa	cdr3_nt
TRBJ2-3	TRBV7-8	-	CASSQSGREADTQYF	TGTGCCAGCAGCCAATCAGGCAGGGAAGCAGATACGCAGTATTTT
TRBJ1-3	TRBV7-2	-	CASSSGTTGNTIYF	TGTGCCAGCAGCTCTGGGACAACGGGAAACACCATATATTTT
TRBJ2-3	TRBV9	TRBD2	CASSVGGGGAGTDTQYF	TGTGCCAGCAGCGTAGGAGGCGGGGGGGCCGGCACAGATACGCAGTATTTT
TRBJ2-7	TRBV5-1	-	CASSFAGASPYEQYF	TGCGCCAGCAGCTTTGCAGGGGCATCGCCCTACGAGCAGTACTTC
TRBJ1-2	TRBV5-6	-	CASSLGVRGYGYTF	TGTGCCAGCAGCTTGGGGGTTCGCGGATATGGCTACACCTTC
TRBJ2-1	TRBV5-4	TRBD2	CASSPAGYNEQFF	TGTGCCAGCAGCCCAGCGGGGTACAATGAGCAGTTCTTC
TRBJ2-1	TRBV7-2	TRBD2	CASSLARRGGSWYNEQFF	TGTGCCAGCAGCTTAGCTCGACGGGGGGGCAGTTGGTACAATGAGCAGTTCTTC
TRBJ2-1	TRBV6-5	TRBD2	CASRSTSGQQFF	TGTGCCAGCAGATCAACTAGCGGGCAGCAGTTCTTC
TRBJ2-7	TRBV6-5	TRBD1	CASSWGQVGEQYF	TGTGCCAGCAGCTGGGGACAGGTGGGCGAGCAGTACTTC
TRBJ1-2	TRBV27	-	CASSHGLTVGYTF	TGTGCCAGCAGCCACGGACTAACTGTGGGCTACACCTTC
TRBJ1-6	TRBV6-5	-	CASSYGQGKSPLHF	TGTGCCAGCAGTTACGGGCAGGGGAAGTCACCCCTCCACTTT
TRBJ1-1	TRBV4-1	-	CASSHPSGTEAFF	TGCGCCAGCAGCCACCCCTCGGGCACTGAAGCTTTCTTT
TRBJ1-2	TRBV5-4	-	CASSLYTGGDRYTF	TGTGCCAGCAGCTTGTATACAGGTGGGGATCGCTACACCTTC
TRBJ2-7	TRBV5-6	-	CASSPPERGGIYEQYF	TGTGCCAGCAGCCCCCCCGAACGAGGAGGGATCTACGAGCAGTACTTC
TRBJ1-2	TRBV7-2	TRBD1	CASSPGTVPYGYTF	TGTGCCAGCAGCCCCGGGACAGTACCGTATGGCTACACCTTC